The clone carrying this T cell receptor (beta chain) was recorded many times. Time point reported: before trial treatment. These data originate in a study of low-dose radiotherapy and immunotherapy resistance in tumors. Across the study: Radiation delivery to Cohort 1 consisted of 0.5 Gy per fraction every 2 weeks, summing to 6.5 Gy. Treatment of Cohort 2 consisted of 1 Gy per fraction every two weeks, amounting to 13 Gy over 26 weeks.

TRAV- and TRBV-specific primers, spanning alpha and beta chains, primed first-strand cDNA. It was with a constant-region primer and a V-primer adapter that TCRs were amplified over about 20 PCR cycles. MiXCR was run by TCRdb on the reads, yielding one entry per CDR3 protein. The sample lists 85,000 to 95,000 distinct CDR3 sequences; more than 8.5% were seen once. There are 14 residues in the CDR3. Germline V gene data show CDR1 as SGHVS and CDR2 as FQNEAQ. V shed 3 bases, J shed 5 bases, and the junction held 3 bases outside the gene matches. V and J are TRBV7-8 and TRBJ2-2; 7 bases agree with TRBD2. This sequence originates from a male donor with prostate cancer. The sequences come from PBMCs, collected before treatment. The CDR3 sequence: CASSFTSVTGELFF. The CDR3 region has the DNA TGTGCCAGCAGCTTCACTAGCGTAACCGGGGAGCTGTTTTTT.